The 32 T cell receptor beta chains below all came from one sample that was sequenced in a study of response to subunit inactivated influenza vaccine. Each CDR3 protein is one row after TCRdb ran MiXCR on the RT-PCR reads. The sample contains around 520,000 distinct CDR3 sequences, 25% of which appear only once. Sequenced here: CD4+ T cells sorted from PBMCs, sampled about 5 days after vaccination. Receptors originate from a man aged 45 to 65 who received an inactivated influenza vaccine.

This chain uses TRBV7-2 with TRBJ2-1; 7 bases map to TRBD2. Per germline, CDR1 SGHTA and CDR2 FQGNSA. CDR3 size: 16 residues. The V segment lost 0 bases and the J segment 7 bases; nucleotides outside the gene matches: 9. The CDR3 sequence is CASSLARTREGNEQFF. The DNA for the CDR3 is TGTGCCAGCAGCTTAGCAAGGACAAGGGAGGGAAATGAGCAGTTCTTC.

In its sample, this clonotype was seen a few times. V is TRBV5-1 and J is TRBJ2-3; 7 nucleotides line up with TRBD1. CDR1 is SGHRS, CDR2 YFSETQ, per germline. The CDR3 spans 15 residues. V was clipped by 3 bases and J by 1 base; unmatched bases: 5. For the CDR3, the DNA is TGCGCCAGCAGCTCAAACAGGGGCGGCACAGATACGCAGTATTTT. This codes for CASSSNRGGTDTQYF.

The rearrangement uses TRBV6-1 and TRBJ1-1; D remains ambiguous. The V gene's germline CDR1 is MNHNS and CDR2 SASEGT. The CDR3 totals 12 residues. The V and J ends lost 10 bases and 1 base respectively, with 10 bases between them. The CDR3 protein is CATRERNTEAFF. The CDR3, as DNA: TGTGCCACCAGAGAGAGGAACACTGAAGCTTTCTTT.

The V and J genes are TRBV7-3 and TRBJ2-1, with 8 bases fitting TRBD2. In germline, CDR1 is SGHTA, CDR2 FQGTGA. CDR3 length: 13 residues. Trimming at V came to 6 bases and at J to 8 bases, leaving 6 bases not matched to a gene. The CDR3 nucleotides are TGTGCCAGCAGTAGCGGGAATGTAGATGAGCAGTTCTTC. It is translated as CASSSGNVDEQFF. The full variable domain, its missing parts supplied by reference TRBV7-3 and TRBJ2-1, is GAGVSQTPSNKVTEKGKYVELRCDPISGHTALYWYRQSLGQGPEFLIYFQGTGAADDSGLPNDRFFAVRPEGSVSTLKIQRTERGDSAVYLCASSSGNVDEQFFGPGTRLTVL.

This clonotype was counted between two and nine times. The genes are TRBV5-1 and TRBJ2-7, with TRBD2 identical over 7 bases. Germline loops: CDR1 SGHRS, CDR2 YFSETQ. This CDR3 spans 16 amino acids. The trim removed 3 bases at V and 2 bases at J, leaving 11 bases unmatched. CDR3 nucleotides: TGCGCCAGCAGCTCATCCCTAGCGGATCGACCCTACGAGCAGTACTTC. Its protein is CASSSSLADRPYEQYF.

The chain is built from TRBV28 and TRBJ1-2; no definite D call. In germline, CDR1 is MDHEN, CDR2 SYDVKM. The V gene lost 7 bases and the J gene lost 7 bases, with 16 bases spanning the gap. The CDR3 consists of 13 residues. CDR3 protein: CASTQKARGGYTF. For the CDR3, the DNA is TGTGCCAGCACCCAAAAGGCCCGCGGTGGCTACACCTTC.

CDR3: CASSPPGLVYEQYF. The CDR3 DNA sequence: TGTGCCAGCTCCCCTCCGGGCCTGGTCTACGAGCAGTACTTC. V usage is TRBV6-1 and J usage is TRBJ2-7; no firm D call. V gave up 8 bases and J gave up 3 bases, with 17 bases separating them. Per germline, CDR1 MNHNS and CDR2 SASEGT. The CDR3 covers 14 residues.

Points on this clonotype: Given a much more abundant clone one base away, this may be a read error. This rearrangement joins TRBV20-1 to TRBJ2-7; weak D call: TRBD1 (6 bases). The CDR3 has 15 amino acids. The V gene lost 1 base and the J gene lost 2 bases, with 15 bases spanning the gap. CDR1 DFQATT and CDR2 SNEGSKA come from the germline V gene (reference sequence). Written as DNA, the CDR3 is TGCAGTGCTAGAGGATCTAGCTACAGGGCCTACGAGCAGTACTTC. Protein product: CSARGSSYRAYEQYF.

This clonotype was recorded a few times. DNA for the CDR3: TGTGCCATCAGTGAGTCGATTCTCCGGGACGCAAACCAAGAGACCCAGTACTTC. It specifies CAISESILRDANQETQYF. The chain links TRBV10-3 to TRBJ2-5; D tentatively fits TRBD1 or TRBD2 (5 bases each). The germline V and J ends were trimmed by 0 bases and 0 bases, with 17 bases remaining between them. Germline CDR1 and CDR2: ENHRY and SYGVKD. This CDR3 is 18 amino acids long.

This clonotype was observed a handful of times. The V gene is TRBV7-2, the J gene TRBJ1-5; TRBD1 is a possible D gene (5 bases). CDR3 length equals 15 residues. V lost 1 base and J 1 base, leaving 8 bases between the germline ends. Per germline, CDR1 SGHTA and CDR2 FQGNSA. The CDR3 DNA sequence: TGTGCCAGCAGCTTAGTTTCAGGGAGCAATCAGCCCCAGCATTTT. Its protein is CASSLVSGSNQPQHF.

The chain recombines TRBV14 with TRBJ2-1; no clear D gene. Between the trimmed V and J ends, which lost 8 bases and 6 bases, there was a span of 14 bases. The CDR3 loop spans 13 amino acids. Germline V CDR1 and CDR2: SGHDN, FVKESK. Here the CDR3 reads CASSTIWGNEQFF. The CDR3 bases are TGTGCCAGCTCCACCATATGGGGCAATGAGCAGTTCTTC. Combining the CDR3 with reference TRBV14 and TRBJ2-1 gives the whole variable domain EAGVTQFPSHSVIEKGQTVTLRCDPISGHDNLYWYRRVMGKEIKFLLHFVKESKQDESGMPNNRFLAERTGGTYSTLKVQPAELEDSGVYFCASSTIWGNEQFFGPGTRLTVL.

The chain couples TRBV20-1 to TRBJ2-1, with 14 bases lining up with TRBD2. J was trimmed by 7 bases and V by 7 bases; bases with no gene match: 6. From germline, CDR1 is DFQATT and CDR2 SNEGSKA (reference sequence). CDR3 length equals 14 residues. The CDR3 is CSGAGTSGRNEQFF. The CDR3 DNA follows: TGCAGTGGAGCTGGGACTAGCGGGAGAAATGAGCAGTTCTTC.

The sample holds a few counts of this clonotype. This CDR3 is CASSAPGQTLNYGYTF. The CDR3 DNA is TGTGCCAGCAGCGCTCCGGGACAAACCCTTAACTATGGCTACACCTTC. The rearrangement links TRBV7-9 to TRBJ1-2; D is perhaps TRBD1 (6 bases). CDR1 and CDR2 from the germline V gene are SEHNR and FQNEAQ (reference sequence). V was pared by 5 bases and J by 1 base, with 17 bases between. This CDR3 region has 16 residues.

This clonotype was counted a few times. V is TRBV7-9 and J is TRBJ2-3; D may be TRBD1 or TRBD2 (5 bases each). V dropped 6 bases and J dropped 8 bases, with 18 bases sitting between them. Germline V gives CDR1 SEHNR, CDR2 FQNEAQ (reference sequence). The CDR3 sequence is 14 residues long. CDR3 residues: CASSPEVLRGTQYF. The CDR3 DNA follows: TGTGCCAGCAGTCCGGAGGTGTTGAGGGGTACGCAGTATTTT.

This clonotype was observed a handful of times. The V call is TRBV4-3, the J call TRBJ2-3, with TRBD1 matching over 8 bases. V lost 3 bases to trimming and J lost 6 bases; unmatched junction nucleotides: 2. CDR1 LGHNA and CDR2 YSLEER come from the germline V gene. The CDR3 is 13 amino acids. The CDR3 is CASSQTGADTQYF. Here the CDR3 DNA reads TGCGCCAGCAGCCAGACAGGGGCCGATACGCAGTATTTT.

About this clonotype: Possible read error: a much larger clone is one base away. The chain combines TRBV5-1 with TRBJ2-3; 9 bases match TRBD1. Germline V gives CDR1 SGHRS, CDR2 YFSETQ. The CDR3 sequence is 14 residues long. V trimming: 3 bases; J trimming: 1 base; junction bases outside the gene matches: 0. The CDR3 loop is CASSWDRGTDTQYF. Written as DNA, the CDR3 is TGCGCCAGCAGCTGGGACAGGGGCACAGATACGCAGTATTTT. The variable domain in full, completed from reference TRBV5-1 and TRBJ2-3, reads KAGVTQTPRYLIKTRGQQVTLSCSPISGHRSVSWYQQTPGQGLQFLFEYFSETQRNKGNFPGRFSGRQFSNSRSEMNVSTLELGDSALYLCASSWDRGTDTQYFGPGTRLTVL.

This clonotype showed up just a few times. The J gene is TRBJ1-4, the V gene TRBV5-1; 9 bases map to TRBD1. The CDR3 has 14 amino acids. Looked up from germline, CDR1 is SGHRS and CDR2 is YFSETQ. V dropped 4 bases and J dropped 7; count of bases not matched to a gene: 5. The CDR3 DNA is TGCGCCAGCAGCACCGGGACAGGGAGTGAAAAACTGTTTTTT. Its protein is CASSTGTGSEKLFF. Full variable domain (missing parts from reference TRBV5-1 and TRBJ1-4): KAGVTQTPRYLIKTRGQQVTLSCSPISGHRSVSWYQQTPGQGLQFLFEYFSETQRNKGNFPGRFSGRQFSNSRSEMNVSTLELGDSALYLCASSTGTGSEKLFFGSGTQLSVL.

The CDR3 coding sequence is TGTGCCAGCAGCCCCGGGACTAGCGGGAGCGTCGTCACCGGGGAGCTGTTTTTT. Its translation is CASSPGTSGSVVTGELFF. This chain connects TRBV11-2 to TRBJ2-2; 14 bases map to TRBD2. This CDR3 comprises 18 residues. Germline trimming cut 5 bases from V and 4 bases from J; bases unmatched to any gene: 9. Germline V lookup: CDR1 SGHAT, CDR2 FQNNGV.

The chain links TRBV6-1 to TRBJ1-4; 9 bases align to TRBD1. V lost 6 bases to trimming and J lost 8 bases; unmatched junction nucleotides: 7. The V gene's germline CDR1 is MNHNS and CDR2 SASEGT. The CDR3 totals 14 residues. The CDR3 DNA reads TGTGCCAGCAGCAGGACAGGGGACACGGAAAAACTGTTTTTT. Translated: CASSRTGDTEKLFF.

This clonotype was observed at least ten times. The CDR3 sequence is CASSLARVNTEAFF. DNA of the CDR3: TGTGCCAGCAGTTTAGCGAGGGTGAACACTGAAGCTTTCTTT. This chain connects TRBV28 to TRBJ1-1, with no clear D. Trimming took 2 bases from V and 0 from J, leaving 7 bases between them. CDR1 and CDR2 (germline): MDHEN, SYDVKM. This CDR3 comprises 14 residues.

This clonotype was observed a few times. The rearrangement uses TRBV6-2 or TRBV6-3 and TRBJ2-7; D is uncertain. Looked up from germline, CDR1 is MNHEY and CDR2 is SVGEGT. The CDR3 spans 12 residues. V lost 5 bases, J lost 6 bases, and 11 bases lay in between. The CDR3 here is CASSPQHAEQYF. In DNA form, the CDR3 reads TGTGCCAGCAGTCCACAGCATGCCGAGCAGTACTTC.

V usage is TRBV6-5 and J usage is TRBJ2-3; D might be TRBD1 or TRBD2, each matching 5 bases. V was cut by 3 bases and J by 2 bases, with 12 bases left in between. CDR3 size: 15 residues. Looked up from germline, CDR1 is MNHEY and CDR2 is SVGAGI. CDR3 sequence reads: CASSYGGTSTDTQYF. The CDR3 DNA is TGTGCCAGCAGTTATGGGGGAACATCCACAGATACGCAGTATTTT.

This clonotype was seen a few times. The rearrangement uses TRBV12-3 or TRBV12-4 and TRBJ2-3; no clear D gene. V lost 5 bases to trimming and J lost 2 bases, with 11 bases between them. The CDR3 spans 14 residues. The CDR3 protein is CASSRARHTDTQYF. The CDR3 nucleotides are TGTGCCAGCAGTCGAGCTAGGCACACAGATACGCAGTATTTT.

This clonotype occurred many times. The rearrangement links TRBV5-1 to TRBJ2-3; D is ambiguous. Trimming removed 0 bases at V and 5 bases at J, with 4 bases between. Looked up from germline, CDR1 is SGHRS and CDR2 is YFSETQ. The CDR3 has 12 amino acids. Written as DNA, the CDR3 is TGCGCCAGCAGCTTGGTGGGAGATACGCAGTATTTT. This codes for CASSLVGDTQYF.

This clonotype was counted only a few times. The chain links TRBV5-8 to TRBJ2-7; 13 bases line up with TRBD2. Per germline, CDR1 SGHTS and CDR2 YDEGEE. V was clipped by 4 bases and J by 7 bases; unmatched bases: 5. The CDR3 runs to 14 residues. CDR3 sequence: CASSLPGLAGEQYF. CDR3 DNA sequence: TGTGCCAGCAGCCTCCCGGGACTAGCGGGAGAGCAGTACTTC.

This clonotype was picked up a small number of times. The chain joins TRBV7-2 to TRBJ2-2; TRBD2 agrees at 8 bases. Germline lookup yields CDR1 SGHTA and CDR2 FQGNSA. The CDR3 consists of 16 residues. V lost 4 bases to trimming and J lost 0 bases; unmatched junction nucleotides: 4. CDR3 in DNA: TGTGCCAGCAGCTCGACGGGGGGGACGAACACCGGGGAGCTGTTTTTT. Protein: CASSSTGGTNTGELFF.

The J gene is TRBJ2-7, the V gene TRBV29-1, with D tentatively TRBD2 (6 bases). Germline CDR1 reads SQVTM; CDR2 reads ANQGSEA. CDR3 length equals 12 residues. Trimming took 3 bases from V and 5 from J, leaving 11 bases between them. Here the CDR3 DNA reads TGCAGCGTTGATGGGGGGATCCACGAGCAGTACTTC. Translated: CSVDGGIHEQYF.

The J gene is TRBJ2-2, the V gene TRBV9; tentatively, D is TRBD1 or TRBD2 (5 bases each). V was shortened by 0 bases and J by 3 bases, with 12 bases between the two germline ends. The CDR3 covers 16 residues. Germline V gives CDR1 SGDLS, CDR2 YYNGEE. CDR3 loop: CASSVDRGRYTGELFF. CDR3 nucleotides: TGTGCCAGCAGCGTAGACCGGGGACGGTACACCGGGGAGCTGTTTTTT.

This sequence joins TRBV12-3 or TRBV12-4 and TRBJ1-1; no firm D call. V was pared by 1 base and J by 0 bases, with 9 bases between. This CDR3 comprises 15 residues. CDR3 nucleotide sequence: TGTGCCAGCAGTTTAGATGATGCCATGAACACTGAAGCTTTCTTT. Translating it yields CASSLDDAMNTEAFF.

This clonotype was detected a few times. The chain combines TRBV6-1 with TRBJ2-1; 10 nucleotides match TRBD2. The CDR3 is 17 amino acids. Germline V gene data show CDR1 as MNHNS and CDR2 as SASEGT. The junction had 11 bases not matched to a gene; V was cut back by 6 bases and J by 3 bases. The CDR3 is CASRSAPSGSFYNEQFF. The CDR3 DNA reads TGTGCCAGCAGATCGGCCCCTAGCGGGAGTTTCTACAATGAGCAGTTCTTC.

This clonotype was detected a few times. The chain joins TRBV5-6 to TRBJ2-5; 9 bases fit TRBD1. The CDR3 extends over 17 amino acids. Germline assignment: CDR1 SGHDT and CDR2 YYEEEE. V gave up 0 bases and J gave up 1 base; unmatched junction bases: 7. In DNA form, the CDR3 reads TGTGCCAGCAGCTTGGGTCCTCCGACAGGGGGCCAAGAGACCCAGTACTTC. It codes for CASSLGPPTGGQETQYF.

The chain is built from TRBV6-1 and TRBJ2-5, with TRBD1 identical over 7 bases. The CDR3 has 16 amino acids. Trimming cost V 6 bases and J 2 bases; bases outside gene matches: 12. CDR1 and CDR2 (germline): MNHNS, SASEGT. CDR3 residues: CASSRGQDQRQETQYF. The CDR3 bases are TGTGCCAGCAGCCGAGGACAGGACCAGAGGCAAGAGACCCAGTACTTC.